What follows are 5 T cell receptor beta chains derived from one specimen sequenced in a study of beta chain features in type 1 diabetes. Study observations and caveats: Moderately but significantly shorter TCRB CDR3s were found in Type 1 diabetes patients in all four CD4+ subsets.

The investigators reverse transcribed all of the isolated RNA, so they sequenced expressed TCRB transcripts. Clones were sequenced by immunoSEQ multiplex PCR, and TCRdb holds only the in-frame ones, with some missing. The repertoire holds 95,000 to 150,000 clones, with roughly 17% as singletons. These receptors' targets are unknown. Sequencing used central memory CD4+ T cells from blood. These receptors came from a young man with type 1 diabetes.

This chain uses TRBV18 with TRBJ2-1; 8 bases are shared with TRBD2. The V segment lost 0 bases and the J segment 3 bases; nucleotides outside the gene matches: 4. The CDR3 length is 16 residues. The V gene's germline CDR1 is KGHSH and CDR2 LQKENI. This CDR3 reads CASSPPSGAGYNEQFF. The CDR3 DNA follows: TGTGCCAGCTCACCACCTAGCGGGGCTGGCTACAATGAGCAGTTCTTC.

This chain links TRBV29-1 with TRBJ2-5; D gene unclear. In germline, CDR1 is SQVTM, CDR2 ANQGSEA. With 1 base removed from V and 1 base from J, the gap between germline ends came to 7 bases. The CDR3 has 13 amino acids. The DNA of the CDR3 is TGCAGCGTTGAAGGAATAGGCCAAGAGACCCAGTACTTC. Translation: CSVEGIGQETQYF.

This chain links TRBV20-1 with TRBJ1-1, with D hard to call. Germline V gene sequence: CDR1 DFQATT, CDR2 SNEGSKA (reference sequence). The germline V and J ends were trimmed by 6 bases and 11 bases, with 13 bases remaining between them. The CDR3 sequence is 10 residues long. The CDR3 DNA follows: TGCAGTGCCTCCGGGGAAGAGGCTTTCTTT. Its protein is CSASGEEAFF.

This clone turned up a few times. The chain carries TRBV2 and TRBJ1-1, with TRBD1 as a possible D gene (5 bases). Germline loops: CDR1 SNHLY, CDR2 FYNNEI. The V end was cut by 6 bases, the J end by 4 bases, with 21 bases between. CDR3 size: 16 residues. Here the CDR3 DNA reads TGTGCCAGCAGCGTAGAGCTCGCACCTAGGGGCACTGAAGCTTTCTTT. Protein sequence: CASSVELAPRGTEAFF.

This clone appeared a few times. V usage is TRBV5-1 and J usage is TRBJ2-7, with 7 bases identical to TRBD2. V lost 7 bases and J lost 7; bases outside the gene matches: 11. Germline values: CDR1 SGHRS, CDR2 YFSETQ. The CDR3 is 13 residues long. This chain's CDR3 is CASAAPSGWEQYF. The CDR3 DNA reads TGCGCCAGCGCCGCGCCTAGCGGCTGGGAGCAGTACTTC.